This entry lists 18 T cell receptor beta chains sequenced from one sample in a study of early T cells in non-severe SARS-CoV-2 infection. TCRdb itself ran the 5' RACE reads through MiXCR, one entry per CDR3 protein. The sample records around 75,000 distinct CDR3 sequences, 9.5% being singletons. The sample taken for sequencing was whole blood. These receptors all come from an adult who was a healthcare worker with PCR-confirmed SARS-CoV-2 infection or an uninfected control (not recorded which).

This clonotype was detected many times. The rearrangement uses TRBV7-9 and TRBJ2-2; D is possibly TRBD2 (5 bases). Deletions cut 0 bases from V and 3 bases from J, with 11 bases between. Germline V gene data show CDR1 as SEHNR and CDR2 as FQNEAQ (reference sequence). The CDR3 contains 16 residues. The CDR3 coding sequence is TGTGCCAGCAGCTTAGCGCGTCTAGCAGACACCGGGGAGCTGTTTTTT. It is translated as CASSLARLADTGELFF.

V gene TRBV6-2 or TRBV6-3 combines with J gene TRBJ2-7; possible D gene TRBD1, 5 bases. The CDR3 contains 14 residues. Germline CDR1 MNHEY, CDR2 SVGEGT. Trimming left V 2 bases short and J 3 bases short, with 11 bases between. The CDR3 sequence: CASSYATEDYEQYF. CDR3 in DNA: TGTGCCAGCAGTTACGCGACAGAAGACTACGAGCAGTACTTC.

This clonotype was detected a few times. This sequence joins TRBV11-2 and TRBJ2-7, with TRBD1 as a possible D gene (5 bases). Germline CDR1 and CDR2: SGHAT and FQNNGV. Trimming cost V 4 bases and J 3 bases, with 13 bases left between them. The CDR3 runs 14 residues. CDR3: CASSSTVPGYEQYF. In DNA form, the CDR3 reads TGTGCCAGCAGCTCGACAGTCCCTGGCTACGAGCAGTACTTC.

This clonotype appeared many times. The V call is TRBV11-2, the J call TRBJ1-1; D unclear. The V gene's germline CDR1 is SGHAT and CDR2 FQNNGV. V gave up 5 bases and J gave up 7 bases, with 17 bases separating them. This CDR3 region has 14 residues. In DNA, the CDR3 is TGTGCCAGCAGCCCCCGTACGCGGAGCAGTGAAGCTTTCTTT. Translation: CASSPRTRSSEAFF.

This clonotype appeared many times. V and J are TRBV12-3 or TRBV12-4 and TRBJ1-1, with 7 bases that match TRBD1. The CDR3 loop spans 12 amino acids. Trimming at V came to 6 bases and at J to 5 bases, leaving 3 bases not matched to a gene. This CDR3 reads CASSQGGTEAFF. Here the CDR3 DNA reads TGTGCCAGCAGCCAGGGGGGAACTGAAGCTTTCTTT.

There are many counts of this clonotype. The gene calls are TRBV11-2 and TRBJ2-3; D remains unclear. V was shortened by 1 base and J by 3 bases, with 11 bases between the two germline ends. Germline V gene lookup returns CDR1 SGHAT and CDR2 FQNNGV. The CDR3 contains 15 residues. The CDR3 nucleotides are TGTGCCAGCAGCTTAGGCAGGATAGGTACAGATACGCAGTATTTT. This encodes CASSLGRIGTDTQYF.

This clonotype was recorded a few times. CDR3 protein: CASSLASVIVYEQYF. CDR3 in DNA: TGTGCCAGCAGCTTAGCTAGCGTCATCGTCTACGAGCAGTACTTC. V usage is TRBV11-2 and J usage is TRBJ2-7, with a possible D match to TRBD2 (6 bases). There are 15 residues in the CDR3. The germline V gene has CDR1 SGHAT and CDR2 FQNNGV. V dropped 1 base and J dropped 3 bases, with 13 bases sitting between them.

This clonotype was counted a few times. This chain connects TRBV18 to TRBJ2-1; 10 bases fit TRBD2. This CDR3 has 14 residues. The ends lost 0 bases at V and 9 bases at J; junction bases unmatched: 2. CDR1 KGHSH and CDR2 LQKENI come from the germline V gene. The CDR3 nucleotides read TGTGCCAGCTCACCACCGGTAGCGGGGGGTGAGCAGTTCTTC. Protein product: CASSPPVAGGEQFF.

This clonotype was observed a few times. The chain uses TRBV7-9 and TRBJ2-6; 11 nucleotides align to TRBD1. The CDR3 runs 19 residues. Germline V gives CDR1 SEHNR, CDR2 FQNEAQ (reference sequence). Trimming cost V 5 bases and J 3 bases; bases outside gene matches: 12. In DNA form, the CDR3 reads TGTGCCAGCAGCCCGCGGACAGGGGGCTATTCTTTTGGGGCCAACGTCCTGACTTTC. Protein sequence: CASSPRTGGYSFGANVLTF.

The sample holds a few counts of this clonotype. The chain joins TRBV5-5 to TRBJ2-1, with 10 bases identical to TRBD1. CDR3 length equals 14 residues. Germline V gives CDR1 SGHKS, CDR2 YYEKEE (reference sequence). Trimming at V came to 0 bases and at J to 8 bases, leaving 2 bases not matched to a gene. The CDR3 loop reads CASSLEDRGYEQFF. CDR3 DNA: TGTGCCAGCAGCTTGGAGGACAGGGGGTATGAGCAGTTCTTC.

The V and J genes are TRBV5-1 and TRBJ2-7, with 12 positions matching TRBD2. The CDR3 runs 14 residues. V lost 6 bases, J lost 3 bases, and 4 bases stayed unmatched. Germline V gene data show CDR1 as SGHRS and CDR2 as YFSETQ. As DNA, the CDR3 is TGCGCCAGCACCGGGACTAGCGGGCTCTACGAGCAGTACTTC. Translated, it gives CASTGTSGLYEQYF.

The chain has TRBV3-1 and TRBJ2-1; 8 nucleotides line up with TRBD2. The ends lost 1 base at V and 1 base at J; junction bases unmatched: 6. Germline V gene sequence: CDR1 LGHDT, CDR2 YNNKEL (reference sequence). This CDR3 is built from 17 residues. CDR3 DNA sequence: TGTGCCAGCAGCCAAGGGCTAGCGGGTACTTCCTACAATGAGCAGTTCTTC. Translation: CASSQGLAGTSYNEQFF.

There are many counts of this clonotype. The rearrangement joins TRBV6-5 to TRBJ1-6; D gene unclear. Trimming removed 7 bases at V and 5 bases at J, with 12 bases between. The CDR3 has 14 amino acids. Germline CDR1 reads MNHEY; CDR2 reads SVGAGI. CDR3 coding DNA: TGTGCCAGCACCCGTTCCGGGAATAATTCACCCCTCCACTTT. Protein: CASTRSGNNSPLHF.

This clonotype came up many times. The chain is built from TRBV3-1 and TRBJ1-2; D unresolved. V was pared by 2 bases and J by 3 bases, with 10 bases between. Germline V gives CDR1 LGHDT, CDR2 YNNKEL (reference sequence). CDR3 length equals 14 residues. This chain's CDR3 is CASSQSDLYYGYTF. In DNA form, the CDR3 reads TGTGCCAGCAGCCAATCGGACCTTTACTATGGCTACACCTTC. The complete variable domain, with remaining parts taken from reference TRBV3-1 and TRBJ1-2, reads DTAVSQTPKYLVTQMGNDKSIKCEQNLGHDTMYWYKQDSKKFLKIMFSYNNKELIINETVPNRFSPKSPDKAHLNLHINSLELGDSAVYFCASSQSDLYYGYTFGSGTRLTVV.

This clonotype was recorded a few times. V gene TRBV11-1 combines with J gene TRBJ2-1; no definite D call. The CDR3 length is 13 residues. V lost 3 bases to trimming and J lost 6 bases, with 9 bases between them. CDR1 is SGHAT and CDR2 is FQDESV in the germline V gene (reference sequence). The CDR3 loop is CASSFARRNEQFF. CDR3 DNA sequence: TGTGCCAGCAGCTTCGCTAGGCGCAATGAGCAGTTCTTC.

The CDR3 reads CAFRARLAKNIQYF. For the CDR3, the DNA is TGTGCCTTCCGAGCCAGATTAGCCAAAAACATTCAGTACTTC. This chain connects TRBV6-5 to TRBJ2-4, with no clear D. Germline V gene data show CDR1 as MNHEY and CDR2 as SVGAGI. V dropped 11 bases and J dropped 0 bases, with 14 bases sitting between them. The CDR3 extends over 14 amino acids.

This clonotype was observed at least ten times. J is TRBJ1-3 and V is TRBV12-3 or TRBV12-4; 8 bases match TRBD1. The CDR3 extends over 16 amino acids. After removal of 7 bases from V and 4 bases from J, the junction contained 12 bases not matched to a gene. CDR3 in amino acids: CASTSRQGLAGNTIYF. In DNA form, the CDR3 reads TGTGCCAGCACTAGTAGACAGGGGTTGGCCGGAAACACCATATATTTT.

The sample holds a few counts of this clonotype. CDR3 protein: CASTLSQGNEKLFF. The CDR3 DNA reads as TGTGCCAGCACCCTTAGCCAGGGGAATGAAAAACTGTTTTTT. The chain has TRBV7-2 and TRBJ1-4, with D possibly being TRBD1 (6 bases). CDR1 is SGHTA and CDR2 is FQGNSA in the germline V gene. Between the trimmed V and J ends, which lost 7 bases and 5 bases, there was a span of 14 bases. The CDR3 runs 14 residues. Supplemented by reference TRBV7-2 and TRBJ1-4, the full variable domain reads GAGVSQSPSNKVTEKGKDVELRCDPISGHTALYWYRQSLGQGLEFLIYFQGNSAPDKSGLPSDRFSAERTGGSVSTLTIQRTQQEDSAVYLCASTLSQGNEKLFFGSGTQLSVL.